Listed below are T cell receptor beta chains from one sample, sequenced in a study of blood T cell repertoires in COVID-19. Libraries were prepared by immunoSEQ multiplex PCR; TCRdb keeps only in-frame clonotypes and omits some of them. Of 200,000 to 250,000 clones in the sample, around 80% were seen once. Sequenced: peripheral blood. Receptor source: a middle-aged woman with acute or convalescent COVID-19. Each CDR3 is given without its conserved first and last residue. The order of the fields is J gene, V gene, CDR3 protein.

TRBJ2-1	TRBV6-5	ASSYVGGSYNEQF
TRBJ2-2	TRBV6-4	ASSDSFQGDTGELF
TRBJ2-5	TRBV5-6	ASTSFLGRGLETQY
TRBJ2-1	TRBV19	ASTLLAGSYNEQF
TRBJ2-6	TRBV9	ASSVGVAGANVLT
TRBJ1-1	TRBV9	ASSVALGNTEAF
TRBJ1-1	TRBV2	ASTENTEAF
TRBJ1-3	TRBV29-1	SVPGVGNTIY
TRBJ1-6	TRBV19	ASSTYTGFLNSPLH
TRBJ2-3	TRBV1	TSSRFSTSGRTDTQY
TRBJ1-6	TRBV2	ASRGDFRARLNSPLH
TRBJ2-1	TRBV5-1	ASSLGPGQGGNEQF
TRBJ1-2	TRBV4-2	ASSPGQDLKYGYT
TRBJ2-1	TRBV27	ASSLSPGTGWGEQF
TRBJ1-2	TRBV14	ASSQSGGVGGYT
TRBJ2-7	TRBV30	AWSPGVGEQY
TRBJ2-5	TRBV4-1	ASSQDLMAGGFQETQY
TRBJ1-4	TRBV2	ASSGTDEKLF
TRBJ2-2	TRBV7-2	ASSLRQGVTTGELF
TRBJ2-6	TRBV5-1	ASSQGTGPLSGANVLT
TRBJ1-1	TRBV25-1	AVRTGGSTEAF
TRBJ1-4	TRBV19	ASSNLLQSTNEKLF
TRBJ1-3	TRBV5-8	ASSLQGNSGNTIY
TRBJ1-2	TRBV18	ASSPPRAPLLYGYT
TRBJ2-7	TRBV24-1	ATSENTGEQY
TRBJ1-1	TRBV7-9	ASSLVAGTNTEAF
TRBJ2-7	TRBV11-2	ASSFYGSSYEQY
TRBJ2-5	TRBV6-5	ASRGGETQY
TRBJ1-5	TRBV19	ASSKLGQGRSNQPQH
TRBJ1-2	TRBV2	ASTTLQGVYGYT
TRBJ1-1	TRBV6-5	ASSTGETTEAF
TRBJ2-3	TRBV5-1	ASELGGTDTQY